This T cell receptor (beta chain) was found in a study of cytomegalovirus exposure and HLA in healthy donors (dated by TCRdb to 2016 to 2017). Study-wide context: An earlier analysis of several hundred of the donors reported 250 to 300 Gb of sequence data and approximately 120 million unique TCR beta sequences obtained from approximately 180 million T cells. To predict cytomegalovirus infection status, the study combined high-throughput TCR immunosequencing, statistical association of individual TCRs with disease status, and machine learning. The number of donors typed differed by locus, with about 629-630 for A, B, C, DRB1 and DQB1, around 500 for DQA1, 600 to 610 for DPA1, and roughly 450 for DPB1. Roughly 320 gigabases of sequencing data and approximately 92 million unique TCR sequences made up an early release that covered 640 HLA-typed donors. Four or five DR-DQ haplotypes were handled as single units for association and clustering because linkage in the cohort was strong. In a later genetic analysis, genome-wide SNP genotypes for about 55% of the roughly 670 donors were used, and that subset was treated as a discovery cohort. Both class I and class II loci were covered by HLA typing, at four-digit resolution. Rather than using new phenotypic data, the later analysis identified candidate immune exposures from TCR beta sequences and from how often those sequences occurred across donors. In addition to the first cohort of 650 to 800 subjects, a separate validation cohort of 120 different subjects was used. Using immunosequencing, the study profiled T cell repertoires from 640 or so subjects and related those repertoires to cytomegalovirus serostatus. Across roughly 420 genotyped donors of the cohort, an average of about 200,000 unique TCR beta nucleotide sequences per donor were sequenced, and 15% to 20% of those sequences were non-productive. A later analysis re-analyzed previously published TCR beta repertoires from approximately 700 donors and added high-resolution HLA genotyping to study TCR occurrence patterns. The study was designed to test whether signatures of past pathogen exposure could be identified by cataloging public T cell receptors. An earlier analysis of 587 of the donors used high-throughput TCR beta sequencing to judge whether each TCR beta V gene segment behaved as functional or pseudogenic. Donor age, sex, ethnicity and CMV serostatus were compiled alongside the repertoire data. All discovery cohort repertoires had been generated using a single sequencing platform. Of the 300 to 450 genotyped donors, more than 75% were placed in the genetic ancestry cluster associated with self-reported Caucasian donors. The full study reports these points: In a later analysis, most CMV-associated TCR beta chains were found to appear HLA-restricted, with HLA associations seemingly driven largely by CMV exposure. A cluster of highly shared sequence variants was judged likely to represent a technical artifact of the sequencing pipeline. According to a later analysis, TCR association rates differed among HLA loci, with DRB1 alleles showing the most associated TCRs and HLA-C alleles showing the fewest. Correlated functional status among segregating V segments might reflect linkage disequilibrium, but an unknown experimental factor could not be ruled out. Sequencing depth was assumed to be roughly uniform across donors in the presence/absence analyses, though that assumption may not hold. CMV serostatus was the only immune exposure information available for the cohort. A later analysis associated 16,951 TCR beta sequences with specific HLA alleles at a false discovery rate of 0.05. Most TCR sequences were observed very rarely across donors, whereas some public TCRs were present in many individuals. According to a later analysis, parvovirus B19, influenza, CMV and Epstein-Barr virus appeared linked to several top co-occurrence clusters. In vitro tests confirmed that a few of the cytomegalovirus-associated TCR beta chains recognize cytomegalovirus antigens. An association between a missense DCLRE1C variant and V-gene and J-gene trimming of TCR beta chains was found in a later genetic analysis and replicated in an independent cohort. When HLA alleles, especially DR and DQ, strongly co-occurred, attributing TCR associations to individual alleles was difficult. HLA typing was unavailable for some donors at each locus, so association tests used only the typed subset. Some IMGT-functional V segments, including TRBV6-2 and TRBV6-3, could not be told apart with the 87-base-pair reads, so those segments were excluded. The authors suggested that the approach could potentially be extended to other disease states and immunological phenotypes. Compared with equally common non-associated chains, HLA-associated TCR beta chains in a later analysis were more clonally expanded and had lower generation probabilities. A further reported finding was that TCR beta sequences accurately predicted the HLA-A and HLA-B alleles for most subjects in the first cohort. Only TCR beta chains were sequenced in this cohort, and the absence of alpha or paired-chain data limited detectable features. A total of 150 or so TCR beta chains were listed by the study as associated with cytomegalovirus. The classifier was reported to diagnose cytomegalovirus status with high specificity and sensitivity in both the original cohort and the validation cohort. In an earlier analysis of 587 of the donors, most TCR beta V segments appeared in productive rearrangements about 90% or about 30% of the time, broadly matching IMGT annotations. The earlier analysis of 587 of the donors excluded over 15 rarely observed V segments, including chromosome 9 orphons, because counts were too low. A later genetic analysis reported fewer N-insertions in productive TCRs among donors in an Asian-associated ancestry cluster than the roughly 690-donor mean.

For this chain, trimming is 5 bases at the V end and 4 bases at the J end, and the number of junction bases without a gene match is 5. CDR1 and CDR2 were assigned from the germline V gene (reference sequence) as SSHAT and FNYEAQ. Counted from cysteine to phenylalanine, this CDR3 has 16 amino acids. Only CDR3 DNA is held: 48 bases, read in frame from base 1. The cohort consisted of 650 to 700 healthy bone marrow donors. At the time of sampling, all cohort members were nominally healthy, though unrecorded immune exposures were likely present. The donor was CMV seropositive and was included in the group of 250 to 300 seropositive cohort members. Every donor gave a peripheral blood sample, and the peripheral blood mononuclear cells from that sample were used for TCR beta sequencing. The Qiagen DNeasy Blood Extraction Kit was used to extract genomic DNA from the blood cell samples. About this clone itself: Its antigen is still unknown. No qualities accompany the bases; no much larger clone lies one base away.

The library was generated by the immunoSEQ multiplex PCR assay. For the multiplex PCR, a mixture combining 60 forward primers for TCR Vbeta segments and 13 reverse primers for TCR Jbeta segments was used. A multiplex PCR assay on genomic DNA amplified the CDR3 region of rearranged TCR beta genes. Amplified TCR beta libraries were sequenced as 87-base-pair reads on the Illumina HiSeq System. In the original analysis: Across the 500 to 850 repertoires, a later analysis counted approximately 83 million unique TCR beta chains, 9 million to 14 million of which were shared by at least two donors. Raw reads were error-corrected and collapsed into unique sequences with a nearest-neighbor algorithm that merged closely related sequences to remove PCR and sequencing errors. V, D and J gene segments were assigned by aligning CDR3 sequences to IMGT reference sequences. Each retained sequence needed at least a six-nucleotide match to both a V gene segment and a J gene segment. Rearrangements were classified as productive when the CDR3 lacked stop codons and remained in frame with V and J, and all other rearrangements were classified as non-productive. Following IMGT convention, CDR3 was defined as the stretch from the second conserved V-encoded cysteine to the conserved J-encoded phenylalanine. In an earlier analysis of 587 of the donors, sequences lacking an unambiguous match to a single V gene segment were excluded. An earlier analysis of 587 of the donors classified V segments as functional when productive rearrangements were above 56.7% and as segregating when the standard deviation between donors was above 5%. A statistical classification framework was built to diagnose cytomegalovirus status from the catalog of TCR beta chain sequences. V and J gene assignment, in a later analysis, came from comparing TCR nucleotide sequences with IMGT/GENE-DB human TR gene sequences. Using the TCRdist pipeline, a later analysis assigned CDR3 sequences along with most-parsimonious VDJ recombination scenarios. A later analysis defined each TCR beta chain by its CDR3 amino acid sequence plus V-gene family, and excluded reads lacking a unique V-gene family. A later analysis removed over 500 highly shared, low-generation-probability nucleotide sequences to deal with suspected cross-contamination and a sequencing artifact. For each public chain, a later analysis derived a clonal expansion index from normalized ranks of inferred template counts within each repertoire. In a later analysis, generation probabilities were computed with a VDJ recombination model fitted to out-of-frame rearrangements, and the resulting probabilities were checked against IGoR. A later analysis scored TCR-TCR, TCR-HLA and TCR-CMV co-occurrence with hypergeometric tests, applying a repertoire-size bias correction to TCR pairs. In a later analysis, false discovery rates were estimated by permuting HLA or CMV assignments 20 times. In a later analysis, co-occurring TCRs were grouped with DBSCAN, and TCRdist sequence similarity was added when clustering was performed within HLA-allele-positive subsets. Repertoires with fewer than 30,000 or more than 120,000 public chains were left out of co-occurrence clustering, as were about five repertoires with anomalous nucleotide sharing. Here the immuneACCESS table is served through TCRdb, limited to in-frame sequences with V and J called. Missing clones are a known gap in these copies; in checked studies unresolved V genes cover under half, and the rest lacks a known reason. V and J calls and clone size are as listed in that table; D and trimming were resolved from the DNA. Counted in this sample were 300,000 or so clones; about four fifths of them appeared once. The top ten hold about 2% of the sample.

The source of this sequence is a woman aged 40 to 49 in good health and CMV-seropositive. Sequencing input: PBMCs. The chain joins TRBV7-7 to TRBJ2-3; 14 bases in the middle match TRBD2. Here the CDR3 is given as CASSGGTSGSSDTQYF. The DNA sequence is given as TGTGCCAGCAGCGGAGGGACTAGCGGGAGCTCAGATACGCAGTATTTT.